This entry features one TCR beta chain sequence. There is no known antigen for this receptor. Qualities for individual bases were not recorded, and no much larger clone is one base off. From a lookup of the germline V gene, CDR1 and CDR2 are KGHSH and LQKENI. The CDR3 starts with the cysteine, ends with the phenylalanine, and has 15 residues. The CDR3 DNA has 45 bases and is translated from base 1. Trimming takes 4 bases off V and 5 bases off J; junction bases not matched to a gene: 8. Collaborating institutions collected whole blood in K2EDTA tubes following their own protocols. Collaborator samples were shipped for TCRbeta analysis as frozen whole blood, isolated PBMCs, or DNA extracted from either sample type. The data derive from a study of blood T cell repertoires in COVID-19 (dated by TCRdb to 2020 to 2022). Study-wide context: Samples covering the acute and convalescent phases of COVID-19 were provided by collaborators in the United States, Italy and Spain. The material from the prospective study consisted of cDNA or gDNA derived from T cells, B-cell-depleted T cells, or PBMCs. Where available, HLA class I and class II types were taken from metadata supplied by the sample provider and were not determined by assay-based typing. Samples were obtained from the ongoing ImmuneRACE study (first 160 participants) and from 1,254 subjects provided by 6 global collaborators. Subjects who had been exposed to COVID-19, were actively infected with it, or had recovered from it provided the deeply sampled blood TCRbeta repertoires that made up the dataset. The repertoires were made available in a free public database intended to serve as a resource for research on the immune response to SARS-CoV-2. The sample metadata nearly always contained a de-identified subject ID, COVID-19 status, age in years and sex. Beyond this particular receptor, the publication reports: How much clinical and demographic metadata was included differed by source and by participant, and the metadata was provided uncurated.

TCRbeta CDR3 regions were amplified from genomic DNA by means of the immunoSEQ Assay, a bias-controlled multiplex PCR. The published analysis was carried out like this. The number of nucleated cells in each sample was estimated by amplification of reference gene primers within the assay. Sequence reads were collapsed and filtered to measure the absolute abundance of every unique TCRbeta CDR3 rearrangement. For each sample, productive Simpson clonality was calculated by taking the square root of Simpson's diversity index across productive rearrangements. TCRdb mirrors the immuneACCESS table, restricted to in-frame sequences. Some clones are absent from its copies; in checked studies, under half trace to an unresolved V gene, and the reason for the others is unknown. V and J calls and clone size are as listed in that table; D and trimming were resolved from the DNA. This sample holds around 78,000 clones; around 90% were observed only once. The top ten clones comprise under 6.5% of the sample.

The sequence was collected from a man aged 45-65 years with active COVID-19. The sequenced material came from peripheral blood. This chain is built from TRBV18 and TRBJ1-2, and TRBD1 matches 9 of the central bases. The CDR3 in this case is CASSQPGQGRYGYTF. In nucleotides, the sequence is TGTGCCAGCTCACAACCCGGACAGGGGAGATATGGCTACACCTTC.